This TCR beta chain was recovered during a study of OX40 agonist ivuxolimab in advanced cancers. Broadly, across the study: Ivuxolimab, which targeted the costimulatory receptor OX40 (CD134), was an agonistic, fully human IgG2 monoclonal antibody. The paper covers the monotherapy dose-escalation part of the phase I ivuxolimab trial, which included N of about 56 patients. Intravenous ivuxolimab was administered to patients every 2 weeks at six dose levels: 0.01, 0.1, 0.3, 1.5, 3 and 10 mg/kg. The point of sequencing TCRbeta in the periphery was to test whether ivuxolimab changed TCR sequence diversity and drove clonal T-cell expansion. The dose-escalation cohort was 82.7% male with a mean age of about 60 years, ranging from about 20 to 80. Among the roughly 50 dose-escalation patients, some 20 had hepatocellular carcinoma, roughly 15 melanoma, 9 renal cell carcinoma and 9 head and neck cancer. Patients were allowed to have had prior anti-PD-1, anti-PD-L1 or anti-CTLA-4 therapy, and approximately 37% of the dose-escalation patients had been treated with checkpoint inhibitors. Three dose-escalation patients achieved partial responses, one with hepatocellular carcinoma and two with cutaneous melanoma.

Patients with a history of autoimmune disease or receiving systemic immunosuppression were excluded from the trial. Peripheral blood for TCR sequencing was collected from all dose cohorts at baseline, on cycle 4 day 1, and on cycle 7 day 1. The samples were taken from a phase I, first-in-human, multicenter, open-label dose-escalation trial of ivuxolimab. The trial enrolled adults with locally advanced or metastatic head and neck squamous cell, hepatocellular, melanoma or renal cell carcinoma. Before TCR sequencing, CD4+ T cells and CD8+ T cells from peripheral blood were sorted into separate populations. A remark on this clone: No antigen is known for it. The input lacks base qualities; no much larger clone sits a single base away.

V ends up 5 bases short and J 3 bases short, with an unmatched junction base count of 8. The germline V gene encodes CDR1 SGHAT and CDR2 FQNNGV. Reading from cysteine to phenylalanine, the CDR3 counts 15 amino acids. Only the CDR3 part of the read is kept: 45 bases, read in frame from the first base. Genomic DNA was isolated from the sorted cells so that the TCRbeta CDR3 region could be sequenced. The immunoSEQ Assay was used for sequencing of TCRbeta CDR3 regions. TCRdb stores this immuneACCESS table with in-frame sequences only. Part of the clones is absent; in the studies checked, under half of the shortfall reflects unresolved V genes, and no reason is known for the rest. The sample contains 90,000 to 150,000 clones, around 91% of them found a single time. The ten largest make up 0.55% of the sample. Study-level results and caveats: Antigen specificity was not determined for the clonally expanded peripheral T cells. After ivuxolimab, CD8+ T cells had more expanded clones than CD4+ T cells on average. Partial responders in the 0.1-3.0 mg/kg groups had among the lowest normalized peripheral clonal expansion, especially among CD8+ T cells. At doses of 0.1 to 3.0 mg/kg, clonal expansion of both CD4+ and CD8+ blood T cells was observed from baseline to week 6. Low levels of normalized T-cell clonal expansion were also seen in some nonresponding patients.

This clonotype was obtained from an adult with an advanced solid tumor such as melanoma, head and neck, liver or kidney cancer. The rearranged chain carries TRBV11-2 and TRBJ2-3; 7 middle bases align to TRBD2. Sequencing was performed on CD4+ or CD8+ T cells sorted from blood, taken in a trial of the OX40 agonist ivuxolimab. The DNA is TGTGCCAGCAGCCGCGCGGGGGTGAGGACAGATACGCAGTATTTT. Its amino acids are CASSRAGVRTDTQYF.